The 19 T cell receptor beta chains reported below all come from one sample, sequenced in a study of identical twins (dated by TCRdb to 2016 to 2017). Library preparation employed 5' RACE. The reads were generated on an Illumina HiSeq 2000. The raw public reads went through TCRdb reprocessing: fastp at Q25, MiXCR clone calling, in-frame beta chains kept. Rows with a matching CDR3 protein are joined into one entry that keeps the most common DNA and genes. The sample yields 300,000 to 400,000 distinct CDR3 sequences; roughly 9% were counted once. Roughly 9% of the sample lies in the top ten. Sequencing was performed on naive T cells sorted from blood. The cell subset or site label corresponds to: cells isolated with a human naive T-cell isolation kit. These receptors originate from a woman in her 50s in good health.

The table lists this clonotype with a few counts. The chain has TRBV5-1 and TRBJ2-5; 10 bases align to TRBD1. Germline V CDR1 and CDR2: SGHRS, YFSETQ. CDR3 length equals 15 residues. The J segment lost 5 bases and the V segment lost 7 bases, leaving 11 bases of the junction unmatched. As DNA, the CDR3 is TGCGCCAGCTGTCCAGGGACAGGGGCTCCGGAGACCCAGTACTTC. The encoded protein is CASCPGTGAPETQYF.

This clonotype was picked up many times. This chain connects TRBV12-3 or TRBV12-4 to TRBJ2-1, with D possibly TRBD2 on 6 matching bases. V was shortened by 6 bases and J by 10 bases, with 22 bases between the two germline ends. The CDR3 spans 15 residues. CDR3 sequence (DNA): TGTGCCAGCAGCCTCGGGACTCGGGGAGGTGGCGAGCAGTTCTTC. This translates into CASSLGTRGGGEQFF.

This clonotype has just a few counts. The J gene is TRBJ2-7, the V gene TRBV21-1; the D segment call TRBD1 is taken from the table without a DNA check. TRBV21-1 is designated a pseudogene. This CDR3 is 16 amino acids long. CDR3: CASSKVPGQSSYEQYV. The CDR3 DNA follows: TGTGCCAGCAGCAAAGTCCCGGGACAGTCATCCTACGAGCAGTACGTC.

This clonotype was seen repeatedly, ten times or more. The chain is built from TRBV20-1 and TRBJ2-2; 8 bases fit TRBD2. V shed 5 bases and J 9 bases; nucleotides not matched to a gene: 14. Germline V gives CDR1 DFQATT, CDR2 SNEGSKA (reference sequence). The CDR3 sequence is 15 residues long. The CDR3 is CSAQQKSGRNRELFF. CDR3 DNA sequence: TGCAGTGCTCAACAAAAGAGCGGGAGAAACAGGGAGCTGTTTTTT.

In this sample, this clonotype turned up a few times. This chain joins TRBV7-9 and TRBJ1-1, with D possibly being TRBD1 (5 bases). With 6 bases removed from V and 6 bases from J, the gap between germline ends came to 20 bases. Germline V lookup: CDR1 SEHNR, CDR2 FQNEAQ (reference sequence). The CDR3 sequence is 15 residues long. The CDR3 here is CASSAPSGTASEAFF. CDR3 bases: TGTGCCAGCAGTGCACCGTCCGGGACGGCCTCTGAAGCTTTCTTT. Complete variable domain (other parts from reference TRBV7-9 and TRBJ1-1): DTGVSQNPRHKITKRGQNVTFRCDPISEHNRLYWYRQTLGQGPEFLTYFQNEAQLEKSRLLSDRFSAERPKGSFSTLEIQRTEQGDSAMYLCASSAPSGTASEAFFGQGTRLTVV.

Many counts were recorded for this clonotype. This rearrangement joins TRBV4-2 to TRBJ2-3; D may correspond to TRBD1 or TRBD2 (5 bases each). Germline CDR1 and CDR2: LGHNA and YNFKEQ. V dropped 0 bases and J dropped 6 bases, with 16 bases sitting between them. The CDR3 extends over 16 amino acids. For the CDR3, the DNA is TGTGCCAGCAGCCAAGATAAAACAGGAGGACCCGATACGCAGTATTTT. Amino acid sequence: CASSQDKTGGPDTQYF.

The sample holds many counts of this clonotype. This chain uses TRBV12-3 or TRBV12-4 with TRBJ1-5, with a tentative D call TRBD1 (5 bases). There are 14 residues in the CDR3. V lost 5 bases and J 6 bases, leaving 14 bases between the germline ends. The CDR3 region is CASSKDPGFQPQHF. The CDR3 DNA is TGTGCCAGCAGTAAAGACCCAGGGTTTCAGCCCCAGCATTTT.

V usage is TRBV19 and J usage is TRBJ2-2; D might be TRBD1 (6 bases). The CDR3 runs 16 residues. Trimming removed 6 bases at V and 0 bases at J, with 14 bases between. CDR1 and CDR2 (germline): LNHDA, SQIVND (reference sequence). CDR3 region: CASSISGTTNTGELFF. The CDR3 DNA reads TGTGCCAGTAGCATCTCCGGGACAACGAACACCGGGGAGCTGTTTTTT.

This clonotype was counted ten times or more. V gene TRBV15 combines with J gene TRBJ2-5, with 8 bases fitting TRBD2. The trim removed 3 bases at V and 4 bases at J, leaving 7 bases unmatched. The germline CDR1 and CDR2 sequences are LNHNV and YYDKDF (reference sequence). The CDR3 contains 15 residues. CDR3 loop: CATSRESGSGETQYF. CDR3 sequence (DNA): TGTGCCACCAGCAGGGAAAGCGGGAGTGGAGAGACCCAGTACTTC.

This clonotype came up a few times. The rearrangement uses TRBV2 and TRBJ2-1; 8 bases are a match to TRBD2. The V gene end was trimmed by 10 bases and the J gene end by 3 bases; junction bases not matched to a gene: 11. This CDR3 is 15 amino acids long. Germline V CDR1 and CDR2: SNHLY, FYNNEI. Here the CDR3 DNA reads TGTGCCACCCCGGGGGGGCGAGTGGACTACAATGAGCAGTTCTTC. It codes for CATPGGRVDYNEQFF.

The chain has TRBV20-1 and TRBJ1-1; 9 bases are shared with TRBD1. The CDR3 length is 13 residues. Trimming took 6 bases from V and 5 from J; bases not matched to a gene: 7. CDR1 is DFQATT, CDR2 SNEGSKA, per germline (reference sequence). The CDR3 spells CSASWDRVTEAFF. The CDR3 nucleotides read TGCAGTGCCTCTTGGGACAGGGTGACTGAAGCTTTCTTT.

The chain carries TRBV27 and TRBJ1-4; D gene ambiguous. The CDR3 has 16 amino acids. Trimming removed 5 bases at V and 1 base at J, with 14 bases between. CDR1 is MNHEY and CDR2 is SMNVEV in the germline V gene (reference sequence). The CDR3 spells CASSIYSGETNEKLFF. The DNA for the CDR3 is TGTGCCAGCAGTATATACAGTGGGGAAACTAATGAAAAACTGTTTTTT.

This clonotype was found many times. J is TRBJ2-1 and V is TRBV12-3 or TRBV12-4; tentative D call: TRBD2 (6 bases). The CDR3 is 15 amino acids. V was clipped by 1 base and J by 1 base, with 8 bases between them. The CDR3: CASSLGGGSYNEQFF. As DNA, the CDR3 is TGTGCCAGCAGTTTAGGAGGAGGGTCCTACAATGAGCAGTTCTTC.

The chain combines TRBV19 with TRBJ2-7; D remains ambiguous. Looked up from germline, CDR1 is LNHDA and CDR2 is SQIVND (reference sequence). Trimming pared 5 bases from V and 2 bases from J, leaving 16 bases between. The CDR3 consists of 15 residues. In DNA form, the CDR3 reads TGTGCCAGTAGTCCCCGAGACAAACCACCCTACGAGCAGTACTTC. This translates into CASSPRDKPPYEQYF.

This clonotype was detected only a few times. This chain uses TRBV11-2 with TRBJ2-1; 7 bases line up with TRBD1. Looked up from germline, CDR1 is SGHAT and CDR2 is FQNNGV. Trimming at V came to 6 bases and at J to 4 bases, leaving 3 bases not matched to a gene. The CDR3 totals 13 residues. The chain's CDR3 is CASSYRGYNEQFF. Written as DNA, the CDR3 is TGTGCCAGCAGTTACAGGGGTTACAATGAGCAGTTCTTC.

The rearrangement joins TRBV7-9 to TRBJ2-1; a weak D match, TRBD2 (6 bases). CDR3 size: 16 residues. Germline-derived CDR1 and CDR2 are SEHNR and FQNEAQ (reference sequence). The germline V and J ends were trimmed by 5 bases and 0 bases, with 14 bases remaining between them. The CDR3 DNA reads TGTGCCAGCAGCCCGAGGAGGGACCCCTCCTACAATGAGCAGTTCTTC. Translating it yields CASSPRRDPSYNEQFF.

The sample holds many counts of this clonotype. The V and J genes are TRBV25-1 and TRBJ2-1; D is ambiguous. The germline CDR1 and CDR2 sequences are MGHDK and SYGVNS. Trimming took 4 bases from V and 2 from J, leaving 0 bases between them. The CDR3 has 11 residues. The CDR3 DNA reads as TGTGCCAGCAGTGCCTACAATGAGCAGTTCTTC. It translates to CASSAYNEQFF.

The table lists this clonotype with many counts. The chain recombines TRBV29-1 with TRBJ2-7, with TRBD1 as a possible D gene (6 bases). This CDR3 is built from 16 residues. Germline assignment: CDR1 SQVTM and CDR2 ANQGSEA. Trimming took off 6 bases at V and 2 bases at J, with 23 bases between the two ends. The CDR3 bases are TGCAGCGTCAAAGGGACACGCGAGCCTTTAACCTACGAGCAGTACTTC. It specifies CSVKGTREPLTYEQYF.

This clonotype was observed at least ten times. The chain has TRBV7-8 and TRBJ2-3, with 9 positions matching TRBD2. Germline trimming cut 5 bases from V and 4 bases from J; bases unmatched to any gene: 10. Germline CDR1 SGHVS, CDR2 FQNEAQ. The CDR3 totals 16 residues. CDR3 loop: CASSPITSGHSDTQYF. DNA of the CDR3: TGTGCCAGCAGCCCGATCACTAGCGGGCATTCAGATACGCAGTATTTT.